The 23 T cell receptor beta chains listed next were all sequenced from one sample in a study of T cell repertoires in cytomegalovirus infection. The antigens these receptors bind are not known. TCRdb fed the reads into MiXCR, producing one record per CDR3 protein. The top ten clones hold over 85% of a sample with 40,000 to 55,000 distinct CDR3 sequences, over 20% of them seen once. This specimen was CD8+ T cells from cultured PBMCs, taken from culture after CMV antigen stimulation. These receptors were taken from a human donor in good health (CMV status not recorded). Some clones in this sample may be carry-over from other donors' samples.

The chain joins TRBV6-5 to TRBJ1-6; 8 bases line up with TRBD1. CDR3 length: 16 residues. The J segment lost 1 base and the V segment lost 4 bases, leaving 3 bases of the junction unmatched. Germline values: CDR1 MNHEY, CDR2 SVGAGI. In DNA, the CDR3 is TGTGCCAGCAGTTCGGACAGGGAATCCTATAATTCACCCCTCCACTTT. Amino acids: CASSSDRESYNSPLHF.

V usage is TRBV30 and J usage is TRBJ2-7; tentatively, D is TRBD1 (6 bases). Germline V CDR1 and CDR2: GTSNPN, SVGIG (reference sequence). With 5 bases removed from V and 5 bases from J, the gap between germline ends came to 10 bases. The CDR3 has 11 amino acids. CDR3 nucleotides: TGTGCCTGGGGGCAGGGGAACGAGCAGTACTTC. It specifies CAWGQGNEQYF.

The chain is built from TRBV5-4 and TRBJ2-1, with 8 bases that match TRBD2. There are 15 residues in the CDR3. The germline gives CDR1 SGHNT, CDR2 YYREEE (reference sequence). Germline trimming cut 0 bases from V and 2 bases from J; bases unmatched to any gene: 1. The CDR3: CASSLGGRTYNEQFF. As DNA, the CDR3 is TGTGCCAGCAGCTTGGGCGGGAGGACCTACAATGAGCAGTTCTTC.

This clonotype has just a few counts. V gene TRBV6-2 or TRBV6-3 combines with J gene TRBJ2-1, with D possibly matching TRBD2 (7 bases). The CDR3 length is 15 residues. The V end lost 11 bases, the J end lost 5 bases, and 22 bases lay between the germline ends. Germline V gives CDR1 MNHEY, CDR2 SVGEGT. The DNA for the CDR3 is TGTGCCTCTCGGCGGGGGCGAGCGAGGAACAATGAGCAGTTCTTC. This codes for CASRRGRARNNEQFF.

The chain couples TRBV9 to TRBJ2-3; D may be TRBD2 (7 bases). The CDR3 length is 14 residues. Germline V gene sequence: CDR1 SGDLS, CDR2 YYNGEE. V shed 7 bases and J shed 6 bases, with 18 bases lying between them. CDR3 bases: TGTGCCAGCGGGGGGGCCGGTCGGACGGATACGCAGTATTTT. It specifies CASGGAGRTDTQYF.

V gene TRBV11-2 combines with J gene TRBJ2-5; D ambiguous. Germline CDR1 SGHAT, CDR2 FQNNGV. CDR3 length: 12 residues. Trimming removed 5 bases at V and 6 bases at J, with 10 bases between. CDR3 nucleotides: TGTGCCAGCAGCAGCTACCGTCAGACCCAGTACTTC. Its translation is CASSSYRQTQYF.

This clonotype was observed a handful of times. This rearrangement joins TRBV7-2 to TRBJ1-5; 7 bases are shared with TRBD1. Germline CDR1 is SGHTA and CDR2 is FQGNSA. CDR3 length: 17 amino acids. V gave up 2 bases and J gave up 1 base; unmatched junction bases: 8. This chain's CDR3 is CASSLRVRTGSNQPQHF. In nucleotides, the CDR3 is TGTGCCAGCAGCTTACGGGTCCGGACAGGAAGCAATCAGCCCCAGCATTTT.

This clonotype was seen repeatedly, ten times or more. V usage is TRBV20-1 and J usage is TRBJ1-3; D might be TRBD1 (6 bases). Germline lookup yields CDR1 DFQATT and CDR2 SNEGSKA (reference sequence). V shed 2 bases and J shed 8 bases, with 22 bases lying between them. This CDR3 region has 16 residues. The CDR3 nucleotides read TGCAGTGCTAGAAGCGGGAGACAGGAAACTTTGGACACCATATATTTT. Translating it yields CSARSGRQETLDTIYF.

This clonotype has more than one count but fewer than ten. J is TRBJ1-1 and V is TRBV6-6, with 9 bases matching TRBD1. V shed 0 bases, J shed 4 bases, and the junction held 0 bases outside the gene matches. Germline lookup yields CDR1 MNHNY and CDR2 SVGAGI (reference sequence). There are 14 residues in the CDR3. The CDR3 loop is CASSYSGQGTEAFF. CDR3 sequence (DNA): TGTGCCAGCAGTTACTCGGGACAGGGCACTGAAGCTTTCTTT.

This clonotype has more than one count but fewer than ten. J is TRBJ2-5 and V is TRBV4-3, with 12 bases that match TRBD2. The CDR3 length is 18 residues. V was pared by 1 base and J by 4 bases, with 10 bases of the junction left unmatched. Germline V CDR1 and CDR2: LGHNA, YSLEER. The DNA for the CDR3 is TGCGCCAGCAGCCAAGTCCTTCCTAGCGGGAGGGGAGGAGAGACCCAGTACTTC. Its translation is CASSQVLPSGRGGETQYF.

The rearrangement uses TRBV7-2 and TRBJ2-5; TRBD2 agrees at 11 bases. This CDR3 contains 15 residues. The germline CDR1 and CDR2 sequences are SGHTA and FQGNSA. V lost 4 bases, J lost 3 bases, and 4 bases stayed unmatched. This CDR3 is CASSSLLAGEETQYF. As DNA, the CDR3 is TGTGCCAGCAGCTCCCTACTAGCGGGGGAAGAGACCCAGTACTTC.

This clonotype appeared a few times. The DNA of the CDR3 is TGTGCCAGCAGCTTATTGGGACTAGCGGGAGTGGAGGATACGCAGTATTTT. Protein sequence: CASSLLGLAGVEDTQYF. The chain employs TRBV11-1 and TRBJ2-3; 14 bases are a match to TRBD2. Per the germline V gene, CDR1 is SGHAT and CDR2 is FQDESV (reference sequence). The CDR3 sequence is 17 residues long. V trimming: 2 bases; J trimming: 6 bases; junction bases outside the gene matches: 7.

V is TRBV28 and J is TRBJ2-3; D gene ambiguous. CDR1 and CDR2 (germline): MDHEN, SYDVKM. This CDR3 has 13 amino acids. Trimming stripped 2 bases from V and 2 bases from J, with 5 bases between. The CDR3 sequence: CASSLVPTDTQYF. Written as DNA, the CDR3 is TGTGCCAGCAGTTTAGTCCCCACAGATACGCAGTATTTT.

This clonotype was seen a handful of times. This chain joins TRBV6-1 and TRBJ2-1, with D perhaps TRBD1 (6 bases). The CDR3 is 14 amino acids. Trimming removed 9 bases from V and 1 base from J, with 13 bases in between. Germline V gives CDR1 MNHNS, CDR2 SASEGT. The CDR3 here is CASPPGTSYNEQFF. For the CDR3, the DNA is TGTGCCAGTCCCCCGGGGACATCCTACAATGAGCAGTTCTTC.

The chain is built from TRBV7-8 and TRBJ2-5, with 8 bases aligning to TRBD2. CDR3 length equals 17 residues. Germline trimming cut 2 bases from V and 2 bases from J; bases unmatched to any gene: 10. CDR1 is SGHVS and CDR2 is FQNEAQ in the germline V gene. As DNA, the CDR3 is TGTGCCAGCAGCTTAATTCGTAGCGGGGATCTACAAGAGACCCAGTACTTC. The encoded protein is CASSLIRSGDLQETQYF. The entire variable domain, with the rest obtained from reference TRBV7-8 and TRBJ2-5, is as follows: GAGVSQSPRYKVAKRGQDVALRCDPISGHVSLFWYQQALGQGPEFLTYFQNEAQLDKSGLPSDRFFAERPEGSVSTLKIQRTQQEDSAVYLCASSLIRSGDLQETQYFGPGTRLLVL.

This clonotype occurred a few times. The rearrangement uses TRBV7-2 and TRBJ1-5, with 7 bases identical to TRBD1. With 5 bases clipped from V and 0 bases from J, the junction kept 13 bases outside the gene matches. The CDR3 spans 18 residues. Germline CDR1 is SGHTA and CDR2 is FQGNSA. Here the CDR3 DNA reads TGTGCCAGCAGCCCGGGGGCAGGGGGAAGCTATAGCAATCAGCCCCAGCATTTT. This gives the protein CASSPGAGGSYSNQPQHF. The full variable domain, in which reference TRBV7-2 and TRBJ1-5 provide the parts outside the CDR3, is GAGVSQSPSNKVTEKGKDVELRCDPISGHTALYWYRQSLGQGLEFLIYFQGNSAPDKSGLPSDRFSAERTGGSVSTLTIQRTQQEDSAVYLCASSPGAGGSYSNQPQHFGDGTRLSIL.

This chain joins TRBV2 and TRBJ1-5, with D perhaps TRBD1 (5 bases). Germline loops: CDR1 SNHLY, CDR2 FYNNEI. This CDR3 region has 11 residues. V lost 3 bases and J 12 bases, leaving 9 bases between the germline ends. The CDR3 protein is CASSDGGNQHF. The DNA for the CDR3 is TGTGCCAGCAGTGACGGGGGAAACCAGCATTTT.

Here the CDR3 reads CASSTRTGLGSNQPQHF. CDR3 nucleotide sequence: TGTGCCAGCAGCACTAGGACAGGGTTGGGTTCCAATCAGCCCCAGCATTTT. The chain recombines TRBV7-2 with TRBJ1-5, with 8 bases fitting TRBD1. The CDR3 contains 17 residues. The J segment lost 3 bases and the V segment lost 5 bases, leaving 12 bases of the junction unmatched. The V gene's germline CDR1 is SGHTA and CDR2 FQGNSA.

The chain has TRBV11-2 and TRBJ1-2; no clear D gene. Per the germline V gene, CDR1 is SGHAT and CDR2 is FQNNGV. This CDR3 contains 13 residues. V gave up 3 bases and J gave up 0 bases, with 5 bases separating them. The CDR3, as DNA: TGTGCCAGCAGCTTCGGGTCTAACTATGGCTACACCTTC. Translated, it gives CASSFGSNYGYTF. Combining the CDR3 with reference TRBV11-2 and TRBJ1-2 gives the whole variable domain EAGVAQSPRYKIIEKRQSVAFWCNPISGHATLYWYQQILGQGPKLLIQFQNNGVVDDSQLPKDRFSAERLKGVDSTLKIQPAKLEDSAVYLCASSFGSNYGYTFGSGTRLTVV.

This clonotype was observed a handful of times. V is TRBV7-2 and J is TRBJ1-3, with D possibly TRBD1 on 5 matching bases. The V end lost 4 bases, the J end lost 1 base, and 23 bases lay between the germline ends. The CDR3 length is 19 residues. Germline V CDR1 and CDR2: SGHTA, FQGNSA. CDR3 region: CASSSARATGPRSGNTIYF. The CDR3 nucleotides are TGTGCCAGCAGCTCTGCCCGCGCAACAGGTCCCAGGTCTGGAAACACCATATATTTT.

There are a few counts of this clonotype. The chain has TRBV14 and TRBJ1-2; 7 nucleotides match TRBD1. CDR3 size: 17 residues. Unmatched junction bases numbered 15, after V lost 0 bases and J lost 8 bases. CDR1 is SGHDN, CDR2 FVKESK, per germline. The DNA of the CDR3 is TGTGCCAGCAGCCAAGATTCGGGGACAGTGGCGAGGACCGGCTACACCTTC. Its translation is CASSQDSGTVARTGYTF.

This clonotype was seen only a few times. This chain joins TRBV6-1 and TRBJ1-2; no clear D. The CDR3 runs to 16 residues. Germline CDR1 reads MNHNS; CDR2 reads SASEGT. Trimming removed 0 bases from V and 0 bases from J, with 11 bases in between. This chain's CDR3 is CASSEAPDHPNYGYTF. CDR3 nucleotide sequence: TGTGCCAGCAGTGAAGCCCCGGACCATCCTAACTATGGCTACACCTTC.

The rearrangement uses TRBV2 and TRBJ2-3, with a tentative D call TRBD2 (5 bases). Germline values: CDR1 SNHLY, CDR2 FYNNEI. This CDR3 spans 16 amino acids. Trimming took 8 bases from V and 6 from J, leaving 24 bases between them. CDR3 DNA sequence: TGTGCCAGCCCTACGAGGGAAGTTCTGTCCACTGATACGCAGTATTTT. It is translated as CASPTREVLSTDTQYF. The full variable domain, with the rest looked up from reference TRBV2 and TRBJ2-3, is EPEVTQTPSHQVTQMGQEVILRCVPISNHLYFYWYRQILGQKVEFLVSFYNNEISEKSEIFDDQFSVERPDGSNFTLKIRSTKLEDSAMYFCASPTREVLSTDTQYFGPGTRLTVL.